Below are 8 T cell receptor beta chains sequenced from a single sample in a study of cytomegalovirus exposure and HLA in healthy donors. A multiplex PCR was run with 60 Vbeta primers and 13 Jbeta primers. TCRdb keeps only in-frame clones here, not all; method: immunoSEQ multiplex PCR. The profile shows roughly 140,000 clones, around 72% of them singletons. Specimen: PBMCs. These receptors came from a man between 35 and 55 years old in good health and CMV-seronegative.

The CDR3 protein is CAIRQGARTEAFF. DNA of the CDR3: TGTGCCATAAGACAGGGGGCACGGACTGAAGCTTTCTTT. The chain uses TRBV10-3 and TRBJ1-1, with 10 bases lining up with TRBD1. Germline V CDR1 and CDR2: ENHRY, SYGVKD. The V segment lost 9 bases and the J segment 5 bases; nucleotides outside the gene matches: 6. The CDR3 is made up of 13 amino acids.

Only one count was recorded for this clone. This rearrangement joins TRBV29-1 to TRBJ1-2; possible D gene TRBD1, 6 bases. Trimming pared 7 bases from V and 4 bases from J, leaving 13 bases between. The germline V gene encodes CDR1 SQVTM and CDR2 ANQGSEA. The CDR3 consists of 12 residues. Here the CDR3 DNA reads TGCAGCGGGACCGGGACAAGCTATGGCTACACCTTC. Amino acids: CSGTGTSYGYTF.

The chain is built from TRBV4-1 and TRBJ2-3, with D possibly being TRBD2 (5 bases). This CDR3 has 15 residues. Trimming pared 0 bases from V and 0 bases from J, leaving 7 bases between. Germline loops: CDR1 MGHRA, CDR2 YSYEKL. CDR3 nucleotides: TGCGCCAGCAGCCAAGAGAGGGTTAGCACAGATACGCAGTATTTT. Translated: CASSQERVSTDTQYF.

The chain uses TRBV2 and TRBJ1-1; D is ambiguous. V lost 4 bases and J lost 0, with 12 bases in between. This CDR3 contains 15 residues. Germline V CDR1 and CDR2: SNHLY, FYNNEI. For the CDR3, the DNA is TGTGCCAGCAGTGTAGCCGGGTTAATGAACACTGAAGCTTTCTTT. Its translation: CASSVAGLMNTEAFF.

This rearrangement joins TRBV2 to TRBJ2-2; tentatively, D is TRBD2 (6 bases). The V end was cut by 10 bases, the J end by 2 bases, with 14 bases between. Germline V gene data show CDR1 as SNHLY and CDR2 as FYNNEI. The CDR3 is made up of 14 amino acids. CDR3 region: CATAGTPNTGELFF. CDR3 in DNA: TGTGCCACCGCGGGGACCCCCAACACCGGGGAGCTGTTTTTT.

The chain recombines TRBV19 with TRBJ1-2, with 8 bases lining up with TRBD1. Trimming at V came to 2 bases and at J to 3 bases, leaving 5 bases not matched to a gene. The germline V gene encodes CDR1 LNHDA and CDR2 SQIVND (reference sequence). This CDR3 contains 15 residues. CDR3 amino acids: CASSITDRADYGYTF. As DNA, the CDR3 is TGTGCCAGTAGTATAACGGACAGGGCAGACTATGGCTACACCTTC.

This clone was seen a handful of times. The same CDR3 arises from other DNA sequences in this sample as well. The chain joins TRBV9 to TRBJ1-3; D is ambiguous. Trimming left V 0 bases short and J 3 bases short, with 10 bases between. In germline, CDR1 is SGDLS, CDR2 YYNGEE. The CDR3 covers 15 residues. In nucleotides, the CDR3 is TGTGCCAGCAGCGTAGTTGGAGGAAGTGGAAACACCATATATTTT. Translation: CASSVVGGSGNTIYF.

In its sample, this clone was seen a few times. The rearrangement joins TRBV10-3 to TRBJ2-3; 9 bases line up with TRBD2. CDR1 is ENHRY and CDR2 is SYGVKD in the germline V gene. V trimming: 0 bases; J trimming: 6 bases; junction bases outside the gene matches: 10. The length of the CDR3 is 17 residues. The CDR3 protein is CAISESNSGSLRDTQYF. In DNA form, the CDR3 reads TGTGCCATCAGTGAGTCCAATAGCGGGAGTCTCCGGGATACGCAGTATTTT.